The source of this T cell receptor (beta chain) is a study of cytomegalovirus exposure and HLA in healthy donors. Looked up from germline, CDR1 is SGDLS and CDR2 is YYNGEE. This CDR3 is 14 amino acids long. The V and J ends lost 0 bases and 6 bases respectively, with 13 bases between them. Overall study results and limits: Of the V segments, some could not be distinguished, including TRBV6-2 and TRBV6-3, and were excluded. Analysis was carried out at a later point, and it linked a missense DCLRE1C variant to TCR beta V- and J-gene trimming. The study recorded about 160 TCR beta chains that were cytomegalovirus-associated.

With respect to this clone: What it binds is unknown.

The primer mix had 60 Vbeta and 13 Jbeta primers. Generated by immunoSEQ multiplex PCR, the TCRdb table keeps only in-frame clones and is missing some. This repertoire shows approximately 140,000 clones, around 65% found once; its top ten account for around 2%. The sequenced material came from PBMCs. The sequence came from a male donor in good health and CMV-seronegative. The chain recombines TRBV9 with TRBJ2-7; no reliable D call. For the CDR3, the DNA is TGTGCCAGCAGCGTAGATAGTAGCTCGGGCGAGCAGTACTTC. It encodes CASSVDSSSGEQYF.